These 25 T cell receptor beta chains were sequenced from one sample in a study of T cells after yellow fever vaccination. Via MiXCR, TCRdb re-called the 5' RACE reads, giving one row per CDR3 protein. The sample has 500,000 to 650,000 distinct CDR3 sequences; 9% to 15% are singletons. The specimen comprised PBMCs, sampled on the day of the yellow fever booster vaccination. The receptors originated from a man aged 30 to 45 who received the YFV17D yellow fever vaccine.

This clonotype was detected many times. This rearrangement joins TRBV15 to TRBJ2-2; D is unresolved. Trimming left V 0 bases short and J 1 base short, with 3 bases between. CDR3 length: 14 amino acids. Germline CDR1 and CDR2: LNHNV and YYDKDF (reference sequence). CDR3 sequence (DNA): TGTGCCACCAGCAGAGAACTGAACACCGGGGAGCTGTTTTTT. This encodes CATSRELNTGELFF.

This clonotype was counted between two and nine times. This chain joins TRBV30 and TRBJ2-3; 13 bases align to TRBD2. With 3 bases clipped from V and 2 bases from J, the junction kept 5 bases outside the gene matches. The CDR3 consists of 16 residues. CDR1 is GTSNPN and CDR2 is SVGIG in the germline V gene (reference sequence). The CDR3 protein is CAWRRLAGGHTDTQYF. The CDR3 DNA reads TGTGCCTGGAGGCGACTAGCGGGAGGACACACAGATACGCAGTATTTT.

This clonotype came up a few times. The chain carries TRBV20-1 and TRBJ2-1; D ambiguous. In germline, CDR1 is DFQATT, CDR2 SNEGSKA (reference sequence). The CDR3 loop spans 15 amino acids. The germline V and J ends were trimmed by 5 bases and 8 bases, with 22 bases remaining between them. The DNA of the CDR3 is TGCAGTGCTGCACCGGTCGCCCCTGAGTTCGATGAGCAGTTCTTC. The encoded protein is CSAAPVAPEFDEQFF.

This clonotype turned up a few times. The chain has TRBV3-1 and TRBJ2-3; no firm D call. The length of the CDR3 is 15 residues. Germline values: CDR1 LGHDT, CDR2 YNNKEL (reference sequence). Trimming took off 0 bases at V and 8 bases at J, with 15 bases between the two ends. The CDR3 is CASSQEMAFASTQYF. CDR3 in DNA: TGTGCCAGCAGCCAAGAGATGGCTTTCGCCAGTACGCAGTATTTT.

This clonotype was found a few times. The CDR3 region has the DNA TGCAGTGCTCAATCCAATACACCGGGACTAGCGGGAGATGGTCAAGAGACCCAGTACTTC. This encodes CSAQSNTPGLAGDGQETQYF. The chain couples TRBV20-1 to TRBJ2-5; the match to TRBD2 covers 14 bases. This CDR3 is built from 20 residues. V was clipped by 5 bases and J by 2 bases; unmatched bases: 19. Germline CDR1 reads DFQATT; CDR2 reads SNEGSKA (reference sequence).

This clonotype was seen more than once but under ten times. This rearrangement joins TRBV6-2 or TRBV6-3 to TRBJ2-1; 13 nucleotides line up with TRBD2. Germline values: CDR1 MNHEY, CDR2 SVGEGT. J gave up 8 bases and V 4 bases, and 8 bases lay outside the gene matches. The CDR3 sequence is 16 residues long. The CDR3: CASSSRLAGGYDEQFF. The CDR3 DNA is TGTGCCAGCAGTTCGAGACTAGCGGGAGGTTACGATGAGCAGTTCTTC.

The chain carries TRBV30 and TRBJ2-3; TRBD2 matches at 7 bases. V shed 0 bases, J shed 3 bases, and the junction held 6 bases outside the gene matches. This CDR3 is built from 15 residues. Germline values: CDR1 GTSNPN, CDR2 SVGIG (reference sequence). CDR3 loop: CAWSVGGSGTDTQYF. The CDR3 coding sequence is TGTGCCTGGAGTGTAGGCGGGAGTGGGACAGATACGCAGTATTTT.

The chain links TRBV5-1 to TRBJ2-7, with D possibly called TRBD1 or TRBD2 (5 bases each). Germline CDR1 SGHRS, CDR2 YFSETQ. This CDR3 spans 13 amino acids. Trimming left V 4 bases short and J 3 bases short, with 11 bases between. CDR3 in amino acids: CASSRGSFYEQYF. The CDR3 coding sequence is TGCGCCAGCAGCCGGGGCAGTTTCTACGAGCAGTACTTC.

V and J are TRBV7-2 and TRBJ2-3; D is perhaps TRBD2 (6 bases). Per the germline V gene, CDR1 is SGHTA and CDR2 is FQGNSA. V lost 3 bases and J lost 3, with 10 bases in between. This CDR3 has 14 residues. CDR3: CASSFGGMTDTQYF. As DNA, the CDR3 is TGTGCCAGCAGCTTTGGCGGGATGACAGATACGCAGTATTTT.

This clonotype was detected a few times. The chain uses TRBV15 and TRBJ2-5; 15 positions match TRBD2. Trimming removed 6 bases from V and 5 bases from J; junction bases left unmatched: 4. The CDR3 runs 15 residues. The V gene's germline CDR1 is LNHNV and CDR2 YYDKDF (reference sequence). CDR3 DNA: TGTGCCACCAGGCGGACTAGCGGGAGGGCTGAGACCCAGTACTTC. It encodes CATRRTSGRAETQYF. Together with reference TRBV15 and TRBJ2-5, the CDR3 gives the full variable domain: DAMVIQNPRYQVTQFGKPVTLSCSQTLNHNVMYWYQQKSSQAPKLLFHYYDKDFNNEADTPDNFQSRRPNTSFCFLDIRSPGLGDTAMYLCATRRTSGRAETQYFGPGTRLLVL.

This clonotype was found a few times. This chain connects TRBV5-1 to TRBJ2-7; weak D call: TRBD2 (6 bases). The germline V gene has CDR1 SGHRS and CDR2 YFSETQ. CDR3 length: 14 residues. The V and J ends lost 0 bases and 5 bases respectively, with 12 bases between them. In nucleotides, the CDR3 is TGCGCCAGCAGCTTGGCGGGAGTCCCCCACGAGCAGTACTTC. It translates to CASSLAGVPHEQYF.

At least ten counts were recorded for this clonotype. The chain recombines TRBV12-3 or TRBV12-4 with TRBJ2-3; tentatively, D is TRBD2 (5 bases). V dropped 5 bases and J dropped 0 bases, with 9 bases sitting between them. The CDR3 length is 14 residues. For the CDR3, the DNA is TGTGCCAGCAGTGAAGCGGCTAGCACAGATACGCAGTATTTT. Translating it yields CASSEAASTDTQYF.

This clonotype was seen more than once but under ten times. The rearrangement uses TRBV12-3 or TRBV12-4 and TRBJ2-7; TRBD1 agrees at 7 bases. The J segment lost 4 bases and the V segment lost 1 base, leaving 7 bases of the junction unmatched. The CDR3 sequence is 15 residues long. The CDR3 DNA sequence: TGTGCCAGCAGTTTAGAGACCGGGACAGAATACGAGCAGTACTTC. Residues: CASSLETGTEYEQYF.

The chain couples TRBV11-2 to TRBJ2-3; 10 bases align to TRBD2. In germline, CDR1 is SGHAT, CDR2 FQNNGV. The ends lost 3 bases at V and 0 bases at J; junction bases unmatched: 6. This CDR3 is built from 17 residues. The DNA for the CDR3 is TGTGCCAGCAGCTTGGGCCCGGGACTAGCGAGCACAGATACGCAGTATTTT. It is translated as CASSLGPGLASTDTQYF.

The V call is TRBV7-2, the J call TRBJ2-4, with TRBD1 matching 7 bases. With V trimmed by 0 bases and J by 4 bases, 9 bases remained unmatched. The CDR3 sequence is 17 residues long. Germline-derived CDR1 and CDR2 are SGHTA and FQGNSA. The CDR3 reads CASSLAKGAGEKNIQYF. CDR3 nucleotides: TGTGCCAGCAGCTTAGCCAAGGGGGCTGGGGAAAAAAACATTCAGTACTTC.

This clonotype was detected many times. The V gene is TRBV5-1, the J gene TRBJ2-1, with D possibly being TRBD1 (5 bases). V was pared by 4 bases and J by 5 bases, with 16 bases between. The CDR3 has 15 residues. Germline-derived CDR1 and CDR2 are SGHRS and YFSETQ. CDR3 in DNA: TGCGCCAGCAGCCCCTCAGGGCGCTTAGACAATGAGCAGTTCTTC. This gives the protein CASSPSGRLDNEQFF.

Only a few counts were recorded for this clonotype. The J gene is TRBJ2-7, the V gene TRBV3-1; 9 bases align to TRBD2. The germline CDR1 and CDR2 sequences are LGHDT and YNNKEL (reference sequence). V shed 4 bases, J shed 2 bases, and the junction held 9 bases outside the gene matches. The CDR3 covers 16 residues. Here the CDR3 reads CASSPGTSRGAYEQYF. In nucleotides, the CDR3 is TGTGCCAGCAGCCCCGGGACTAGCCGGGGGGCCTACGAGCAGTACTTC.

The rearrangement links TRBV4-2 to TRBJ1-1, with 8 bases that match TRBD1. Trimming cost V 0 bases and J 1 base; bases outside gene matches: 4. The CDR3 loop spans 16 amino acids. Germline lookup yields CDR1 LGHNA and CDR2 YNFKEQ. CDR3 protein: CASSQDPGTGNTEAFF. The DNA for the CDR3 is TGTGCCAGCAGCCAAGACCCCGGGACAGGGAACACTGAAGCTTTCTTT.

This clonotype has only a few counts. The V call is TRBV28, the J call TRBJ2-3; 11 nucleotides agree with TRBD2. The trim removed 4 bases at V and 3 bases at J, leaving 6 bases unmatched. The CDR3 is made up of 16 amino acids. Germline lookup yields CDR1 MDHEN and CDR2 SYDVKM. CDR3 in DNA: TGTGCCAGCAGTTCCCTTCTAGCGGGAGGAACAGATACGCAGTATTTT. Translation: CASSSLLAGGTDTQYF. The complete variable domain, with remaining parts taken from reference TRBV28 and TRBJ2-3, reads DVKVTQSSRYLVKRTGEKVFLECVQDMDHENMFWYRQDPGLGLRLIYFSYDVKMKEKGDIPEGYSVSREKKERFSLILESASTNQTSMYLCASSSLLAGGTDTQYFGPGTRLTVL.

This chain uses TRBV29-1 with TRBJ2-5, with D possibly being TRBD2 (5 bases). There are 12 residues in the CDR3. The V and J ends lost 6 bases and 5 bases respectively, with 13 bases between them. Germline values: CDR1 SQVTM, CDR2 ANQGSEA. The DNA for the CDR3 is TGCAGCGTCGCCAGTCCGGGGGAGACCCAGTACTTC. It codes for CSVASPGETQYF.

This CDR3 is CASGSDYNSPLHF. The CDR3 nucleotides read TGTGCCAGCGGGTCAGATTATAATTCACCCCTCCACTTT. The V and J genes are TRBV9 and TRBJ1-6; D is unresolved. Germline V gene sequence: CDR1 SGDLS, CDR2 YYNGEE. Deletions cut 7 bases from V and 4 bases from J, with 9 bases between. The CDR3 covers 13 residues.

This clonotype was seen at least ten times. V is TRBV12-3 or TRBV12-4 and J is TRBJ1-2; D might be TRBD1 (6 bases). V lost 3 bases and J lost 4, with 9 bases in between. The length of the CDR3 is 13 residues. The chain's CDR3 is CASSLGGLYGYTF. The DNA for the CDR3 is TGTGCCAGCAGTTTGGGGGGCCTCTATGGCTACACCTTC.

The genes are TRBV3-1 and TRBJ2-7; 14 bases agree with TRBD2. The CDR3 sequence is 16 residues long. The trim removed 4 bases at V and 1 base at J, leaving 3 bases unmatched. Germline loops: CDR1 LGHDT, CDR2 YNNKEL (reference sequence). CDR3: CASSPGLAGGSYEQYF. CDR3 coding DNA: TGTGCCAGCAGCCCTGGACTAGCGGGAGGTTCCTACGAGCAGTACTTC.

In its sample, this clonotype was seen once. At one end, the junction sequence differs from germline, possibly due to a read error. This chain joins TRBV6-2 or TRBV6-3 and TRBJ1-1; maybe TRBD1 (5 bases). In germline, CDR1 is MNHEY, CDR2 SVGEGT. The CDR3 runs to 17 residues. The CDR3 nucleotides are TGTTCCAGCAAGCGGAGGGGCAGGTGGGAAATGAACACTGAAGCTTTCTTT. This codes for CSSKRRGRWEMNTEAFF.

There are a few counts of this clonotype. V gene TRBV30 combines with J gene TRBJ2-1; no definite D call. CDR3 length: 11 residues. Germline V gene data show CDR1 as GTSNPN and CDR2 as SVGIG (reference sequence). The V and J ends lost 0 bases and 10 bases respectively, with 7 bases between them. The DNA of the CDR3 is TGTGCCTGGAGTGTACGGCAGGAGCAGTTCTTC. Its translation is CAWSVRQEQFF.